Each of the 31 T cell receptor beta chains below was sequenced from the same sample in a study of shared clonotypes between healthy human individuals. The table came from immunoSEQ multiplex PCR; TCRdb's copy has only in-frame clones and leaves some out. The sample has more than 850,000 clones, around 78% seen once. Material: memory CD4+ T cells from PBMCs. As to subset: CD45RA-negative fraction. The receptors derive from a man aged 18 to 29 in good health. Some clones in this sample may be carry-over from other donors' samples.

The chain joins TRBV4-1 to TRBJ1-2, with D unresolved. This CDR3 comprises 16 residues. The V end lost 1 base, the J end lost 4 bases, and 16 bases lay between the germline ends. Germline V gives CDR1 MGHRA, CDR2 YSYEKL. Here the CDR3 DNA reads TGCGCCAGCAGCCAAGGTTCCAGCCAGATAGTCTATGGCTACACCTTC. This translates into CASSQGSSQIVYGYTF.

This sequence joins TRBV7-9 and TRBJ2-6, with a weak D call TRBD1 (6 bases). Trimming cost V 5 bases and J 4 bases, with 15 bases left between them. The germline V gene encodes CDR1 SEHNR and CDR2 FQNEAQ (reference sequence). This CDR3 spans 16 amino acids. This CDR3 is CASSPKGVRGANVLTF. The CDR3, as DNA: TGTGCCAGCAGCCCAAAGGGGGTTAGGGGGGCCAACGTCCTGACTTTC.

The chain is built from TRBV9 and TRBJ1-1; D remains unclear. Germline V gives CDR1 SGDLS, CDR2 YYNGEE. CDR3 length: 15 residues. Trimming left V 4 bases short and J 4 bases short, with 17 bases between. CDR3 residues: CASSQSSAGVTEAFF. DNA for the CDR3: TGTGCCAGCAGCCAATCATCGGCAGGTGTCACTGAAGCTTTCTTT.

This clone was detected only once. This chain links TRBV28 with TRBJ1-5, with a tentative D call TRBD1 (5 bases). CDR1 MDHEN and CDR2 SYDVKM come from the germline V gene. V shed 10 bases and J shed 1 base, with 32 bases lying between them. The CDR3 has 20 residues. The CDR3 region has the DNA TGTGCCACCAACCCCCTAGGCGGGGGATCCATACGGGCCAGCAATCAGCCCCAGCATTTT. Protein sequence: CATNPLGGGSIRASNQPQHF.

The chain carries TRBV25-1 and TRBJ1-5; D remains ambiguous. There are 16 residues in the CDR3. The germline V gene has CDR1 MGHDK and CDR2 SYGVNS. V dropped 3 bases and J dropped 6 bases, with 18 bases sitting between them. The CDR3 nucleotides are TGTGCCAGCAGTGACTCTCACTTCGGGATAAGTCAGCCCCAGCATTTT. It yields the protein CASSDSHFGISQPQHF.

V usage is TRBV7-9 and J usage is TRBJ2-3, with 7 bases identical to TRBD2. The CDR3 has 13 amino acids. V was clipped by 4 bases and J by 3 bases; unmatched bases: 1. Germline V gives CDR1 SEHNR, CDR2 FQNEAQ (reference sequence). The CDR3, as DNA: TGTGCCAGCAGCTGGGACTATACAGATACGCAGTATTTT. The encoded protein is CASSWDYTDTQYF.

The CDR3 DNA reads TGTGCCAGCAGTCCGCTGCCCCACTACTCTGGAAACACCATATATTTT. It translates to CASSPLPHYSGNTIYF. The chain has TRBV28 and TRBJ1-3; no reliable D call. This CDR3 region has 16 residues. CDR1 and CDR2 (germline): MDHEN, SYDVKM. The ends were cut back, 5 bases at V and 0 bases at J, with 14 bases in the middle. Based on the CDR3 plus reference TRBV28 and TRBJ1-3, the full variable domain is DVKVTQSSRYLVKRTGEKVFLECVQDMDHENMFWYRQDPGLGLRLIYFSYDVKMKEKGDIPEGYSVSREKKERFSLILESASTNQTSMYLCASSPLPHYSGNTIYFGEGSWLTVV.

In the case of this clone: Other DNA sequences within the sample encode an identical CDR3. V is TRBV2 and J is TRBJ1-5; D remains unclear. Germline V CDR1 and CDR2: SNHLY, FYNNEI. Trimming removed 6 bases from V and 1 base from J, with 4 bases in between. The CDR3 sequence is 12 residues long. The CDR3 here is CASRGSNQPQHF. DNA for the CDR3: TGTGCCAGCAGAGGGAGCAATCAGCCCCAGCATTTT.

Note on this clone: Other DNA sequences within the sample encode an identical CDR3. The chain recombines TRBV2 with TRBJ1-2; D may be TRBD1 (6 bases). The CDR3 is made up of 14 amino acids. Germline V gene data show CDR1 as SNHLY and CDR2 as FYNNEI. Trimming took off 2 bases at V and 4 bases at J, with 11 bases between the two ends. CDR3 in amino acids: CASSEWGGGYGYTF. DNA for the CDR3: TGTGCCAGCAGTGAATGGGGGGGCGGCTATGGCTACACCTTC. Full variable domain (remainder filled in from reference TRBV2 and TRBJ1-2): EPEVTQTPSHQVTQMGQEVILRCVPISNHLYFYWYRQILGQKVEFLVSFYNNEISEKSEIFDDQFSVERPDGSNFTLKIRSTKLEDSAMYFCASSEWGGGYGYTFGSGTRLTVV.

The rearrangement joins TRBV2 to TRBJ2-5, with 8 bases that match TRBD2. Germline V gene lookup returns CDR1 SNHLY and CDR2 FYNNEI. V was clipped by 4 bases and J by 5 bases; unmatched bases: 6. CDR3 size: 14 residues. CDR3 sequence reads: CASSGSGSPETQYF. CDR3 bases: TGTGCCAGCAGTGGGAGCGGGAGCCCCGAGACCCAGTACTTC.

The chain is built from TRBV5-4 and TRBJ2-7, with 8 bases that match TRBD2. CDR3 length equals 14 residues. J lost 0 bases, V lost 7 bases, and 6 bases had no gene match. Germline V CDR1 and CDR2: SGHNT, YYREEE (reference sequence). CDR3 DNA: TGTGCCAGCCGCCACGCGGGGGGCTCCTACGAGCAGTACTTC. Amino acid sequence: CASRHAGGSYEQYF.

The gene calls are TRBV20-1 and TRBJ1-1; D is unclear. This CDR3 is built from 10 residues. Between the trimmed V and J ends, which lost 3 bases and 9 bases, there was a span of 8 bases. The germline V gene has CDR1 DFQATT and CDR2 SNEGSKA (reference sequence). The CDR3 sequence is CSASRQQAFF. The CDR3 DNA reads TGCAGTGCTAGTAGGCAGCAAGCTTTCTTT.

The CDR3 DNA is TGTGCCAGCAGTGACGGGCAGGGCTACGAGCAGTACTTC. It yields the protein CASSDGQGYEQYF. The rearrangement links TRBV2 to TRBJ2-7; weak D call: TRBD1 (5 bases). The V end was cut by 3 bases, the J end by 3 bases, with 9 bases between. CDR3 length: 13 residues. Germline V gene lookup returns CDR1 SNHLY and CDR2 FYNNEI.

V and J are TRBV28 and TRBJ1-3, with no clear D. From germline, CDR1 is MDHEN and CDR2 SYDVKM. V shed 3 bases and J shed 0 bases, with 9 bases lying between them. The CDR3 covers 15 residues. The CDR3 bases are TGTGCCAGCAGTTTGGGGTTTATCTCTGGAAACACCATATATTTT. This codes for CASSLGFISGNTIYF.

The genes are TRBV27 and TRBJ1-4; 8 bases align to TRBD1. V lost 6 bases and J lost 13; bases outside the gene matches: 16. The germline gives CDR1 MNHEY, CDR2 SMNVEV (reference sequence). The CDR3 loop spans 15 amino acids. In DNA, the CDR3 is TGTGCCAGCAGGGGGGCAGGGGGCGTCAAAACCAGACTGTTTTTT. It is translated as CASRGAGGVKTRLFF.

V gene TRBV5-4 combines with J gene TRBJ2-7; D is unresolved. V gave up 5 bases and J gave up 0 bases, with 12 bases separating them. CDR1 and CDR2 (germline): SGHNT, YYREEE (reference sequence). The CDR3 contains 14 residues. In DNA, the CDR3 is TGTGCCAGCAGTGTCCGAGGAGACTCCTACGAGCAGTACTTC. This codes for CASSVRGDSYEQYF.

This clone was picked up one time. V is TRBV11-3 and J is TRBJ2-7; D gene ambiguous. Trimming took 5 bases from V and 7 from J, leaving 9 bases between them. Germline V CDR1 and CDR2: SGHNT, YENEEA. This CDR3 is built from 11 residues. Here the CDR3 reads CASSKGGEQYF. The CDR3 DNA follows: TGTGCCAGCAGCAAAGGTGGTGAGCAGTACTTC.

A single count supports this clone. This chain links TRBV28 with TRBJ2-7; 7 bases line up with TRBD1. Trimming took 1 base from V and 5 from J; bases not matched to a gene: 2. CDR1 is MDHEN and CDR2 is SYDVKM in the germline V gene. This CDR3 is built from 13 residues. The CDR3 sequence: CASSLSDRNEQYF. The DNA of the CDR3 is TGTGCCAGCAGTTTATCGGACAGGAACGAGCAGTACTTC.

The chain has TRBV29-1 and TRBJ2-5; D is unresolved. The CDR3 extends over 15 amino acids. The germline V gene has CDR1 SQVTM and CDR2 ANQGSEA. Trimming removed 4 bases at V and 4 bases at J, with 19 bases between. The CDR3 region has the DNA TGCAGCGTTGGTCTCGGCAGTGCGCTTGGAGAGACCCAGTACTTC. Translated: CSVGLGSALGETQYF.

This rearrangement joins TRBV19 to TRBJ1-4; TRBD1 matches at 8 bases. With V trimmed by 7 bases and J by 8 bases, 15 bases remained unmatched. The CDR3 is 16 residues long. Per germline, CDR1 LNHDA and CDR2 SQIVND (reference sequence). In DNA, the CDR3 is TGTGCCAGTAACGGGGACAGGTCACTTCAAGGGGAAAAACTGTTTTTT. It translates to CASNGDRSLQGEKLFF.

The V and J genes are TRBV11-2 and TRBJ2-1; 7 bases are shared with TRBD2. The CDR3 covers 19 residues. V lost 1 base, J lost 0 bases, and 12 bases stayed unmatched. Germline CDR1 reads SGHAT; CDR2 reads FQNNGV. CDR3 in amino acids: CASSLVSSSGKSSYNEQFF. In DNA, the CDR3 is TGTGCCAGCAGCTTAGTGTCTTCTAGCGGAAAGAGCTCCTACAATGAGCAGTTCTTC.

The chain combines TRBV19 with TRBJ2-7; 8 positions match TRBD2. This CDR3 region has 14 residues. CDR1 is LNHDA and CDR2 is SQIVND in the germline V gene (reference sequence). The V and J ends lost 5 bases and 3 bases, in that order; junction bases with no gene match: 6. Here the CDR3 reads CASSPLAGNYEQYF. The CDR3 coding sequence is TGTGCCAGTAGTCCATTAGCGGGGAACTACGAGCAGTACTTC.

CDR3 residues: CASSQRDSYNEQFF. The CDR3 region has the DNA TGTGCCAGCAGCCAGCGGGACTCCTACAATGAGCAGTTCTTC. V usage is TRBV11-2 and J usage is TRBJ2-1, with TRBD2 matching over 7 bases. Germline CDR1 is SGHAT and CDR2 is FQNNGV. The length of the CDR3 is 14 residues. Trimming took 5 bases from V and 0 from J; bases not matched to a gene: 1.

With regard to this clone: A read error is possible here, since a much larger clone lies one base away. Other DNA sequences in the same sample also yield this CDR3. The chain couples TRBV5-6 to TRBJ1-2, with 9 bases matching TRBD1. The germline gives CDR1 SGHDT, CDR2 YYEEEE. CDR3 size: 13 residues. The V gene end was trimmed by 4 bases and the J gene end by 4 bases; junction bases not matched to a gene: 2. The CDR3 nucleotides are TGTGCCAGCAGCCCGACAGGGGGCTATGGCTACACCTTC. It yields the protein CASSPTGGYGYTF.

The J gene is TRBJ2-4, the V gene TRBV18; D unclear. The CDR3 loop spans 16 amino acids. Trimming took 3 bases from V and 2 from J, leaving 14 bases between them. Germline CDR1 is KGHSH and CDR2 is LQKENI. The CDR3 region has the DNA TGTGCCAGCTCACCTCCCCCTGTGGGAACCAAAAACATTCAGTACTTC. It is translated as CASSPPPVGTKNIQYF.

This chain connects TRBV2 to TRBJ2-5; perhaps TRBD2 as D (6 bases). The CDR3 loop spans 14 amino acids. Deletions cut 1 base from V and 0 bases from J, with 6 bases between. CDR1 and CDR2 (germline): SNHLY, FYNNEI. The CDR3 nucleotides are TGTGCCAGCAGTGAAGGGGACTACCAAGAGACCCAGTACTTC. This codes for CASSEGDYQETQYF.

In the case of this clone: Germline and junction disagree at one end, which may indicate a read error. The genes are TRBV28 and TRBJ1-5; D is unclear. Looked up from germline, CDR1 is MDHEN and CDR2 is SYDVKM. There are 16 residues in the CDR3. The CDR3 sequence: CASGFLIRGSNQPQHF. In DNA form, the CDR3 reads TGTGCCAGCGGTTTCCTAATTAGAGGGAGCAATCAGCCCCAGCATTTT.

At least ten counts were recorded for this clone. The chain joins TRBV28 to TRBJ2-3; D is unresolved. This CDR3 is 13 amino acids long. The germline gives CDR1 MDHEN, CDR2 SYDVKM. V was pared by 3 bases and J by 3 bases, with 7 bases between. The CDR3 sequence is CASSFIMTDTQYF. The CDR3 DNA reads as TGTGCCAGCAGTTTTATAATGACAGATACGCAGTATTTT. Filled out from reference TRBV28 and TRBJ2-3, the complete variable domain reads DVKVTQSSRYLVKRTGEKVFLECVQDMDHENMFWYRQDPGLGLRLIYFSYDVKMKEKGDIPEGYSVSREKKERFSLILESASTNQTSMYLCASSFIMTDTQYFGPGTRLTVL.

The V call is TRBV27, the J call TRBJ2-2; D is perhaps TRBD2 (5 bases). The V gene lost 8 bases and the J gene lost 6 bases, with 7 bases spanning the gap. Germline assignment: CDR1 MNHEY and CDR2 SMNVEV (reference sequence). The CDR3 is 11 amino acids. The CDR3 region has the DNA TGTGCCAGCTTGAGGGCCGGGGAGCTGTTTTTT. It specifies CASLRAGELFF.

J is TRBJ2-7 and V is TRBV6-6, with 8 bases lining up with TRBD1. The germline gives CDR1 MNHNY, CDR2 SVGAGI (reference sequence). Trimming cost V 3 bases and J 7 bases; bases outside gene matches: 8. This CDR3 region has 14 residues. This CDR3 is CASSYIDRGGEQYF. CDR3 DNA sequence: TGTGCCAGCAGTTATATAGACAGGGGTGGAGAGCAGTACTTC.

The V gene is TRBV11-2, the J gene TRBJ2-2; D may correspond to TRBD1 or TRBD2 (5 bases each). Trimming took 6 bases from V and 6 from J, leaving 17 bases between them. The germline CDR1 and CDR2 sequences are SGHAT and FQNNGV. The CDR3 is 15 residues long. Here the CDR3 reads CASSGGRVYPGELFF. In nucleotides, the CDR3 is TGTGCCAGCAGTGGAGGCAGGGTATACCCCGGGGAGCTGTTTTTT.